One TCR beta chain is described in this entry. Its target is not known. The data belong to a study of molecular identifiers for immune sequencing clone quantification. Study results and caveats: Identical barcode-sharing TCR molecules could lead to underestimated sizes for highly expanded clones.

V was clipped by 5 bases and J by 5 bases, with 18 bases between them. Per germline, CDR1 SEHNR and CDR2 FQNEAQ (reference sequence). CDR3 length: 15 amino acids. Naive CD8 T cell sorting was performed on the CD8+CD4-CCR7+CD45RA+ phenotype. In TCRdb, the PCR reads were re-called with MiXCR into one record per CDR3 protein. The data contain tens of thousands of distinct CDR3 sequences, approximately 40% of them singletons. The sequence was obtained from a human donor in good health. Some libraries in this study had Jurkat cell RNA spiked in. The material sequenced was naive CD8+ T cells from blood, with Jurkat cell RNA spiked in. Subset meaning: FACS-sorted CD8+CD4-CCR7+CD45RA+ naive T cells. The chain employs TRBV7-9 and TRBJ2-5, with D perhaps matching TRBD1 or TRBD2 (5 bases each). The CDR3 loop is CASSALRRGRETQYF. Written as DNA, the CDR3 is TGTGCCAGCAGCGCTCTCCGTCGGGGCAGGGAGACCCAGTACTTC.